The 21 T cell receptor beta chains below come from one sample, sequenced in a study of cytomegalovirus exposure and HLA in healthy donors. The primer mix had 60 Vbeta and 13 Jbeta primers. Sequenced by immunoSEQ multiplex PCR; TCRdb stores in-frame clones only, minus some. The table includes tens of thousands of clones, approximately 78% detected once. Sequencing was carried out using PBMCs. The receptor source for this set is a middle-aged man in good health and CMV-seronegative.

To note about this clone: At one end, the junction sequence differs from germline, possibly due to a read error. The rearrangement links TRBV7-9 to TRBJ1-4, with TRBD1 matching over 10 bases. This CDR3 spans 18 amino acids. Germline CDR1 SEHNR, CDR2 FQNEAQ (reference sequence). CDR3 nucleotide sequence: TGTTCCAGCAGCTCACGGGGACAGGGGAGCGTTGCTAATGAAAAACTGTTTTTT. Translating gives CSSSSRGQGSVANEKLFF.

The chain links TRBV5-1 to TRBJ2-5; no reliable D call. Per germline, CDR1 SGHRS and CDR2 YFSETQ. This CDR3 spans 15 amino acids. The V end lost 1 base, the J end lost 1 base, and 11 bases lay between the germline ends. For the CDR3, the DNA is TGCGCCAGCAGCTTGTCCGTGGCAGTCCAAGAGACCCAGTACTTC. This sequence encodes CASSLSVAVQETQYF. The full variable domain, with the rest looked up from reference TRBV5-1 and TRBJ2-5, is KAGVTQTPRYLIKTRGQQVTLSCSPISGHRSVSWYQQTPGQGLQFLFEYFSETQRNKGNFPGRFSGRQFSNSRSEMNVSTLELGDSALYLCASSLSVAVQETQYFGPGTRLLVL.

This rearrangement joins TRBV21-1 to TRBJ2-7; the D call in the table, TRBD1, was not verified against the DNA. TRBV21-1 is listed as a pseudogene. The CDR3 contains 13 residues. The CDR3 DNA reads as TGTGCCAGCAGCAACGGACAGGCCTACGAGCAGTACTTC. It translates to CASSNGQAYEQYF.

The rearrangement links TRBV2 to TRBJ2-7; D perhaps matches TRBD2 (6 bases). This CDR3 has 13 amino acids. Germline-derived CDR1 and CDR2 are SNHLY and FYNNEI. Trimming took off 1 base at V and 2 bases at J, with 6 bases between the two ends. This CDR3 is CASSEGRAYEQYF. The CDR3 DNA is TGTGCCAGCAGTGAAGGGAGGGCCTACGAGCAGTACTTC.

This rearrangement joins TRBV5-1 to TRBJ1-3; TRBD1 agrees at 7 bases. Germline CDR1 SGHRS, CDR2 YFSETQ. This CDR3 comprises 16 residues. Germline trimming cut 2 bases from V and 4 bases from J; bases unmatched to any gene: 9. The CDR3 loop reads CASSLAGGSYGNTIYF. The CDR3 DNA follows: TGCGCCAGCAGCTTAGCAGGGGGTTCTTACGGAAACACCATATATTTT.

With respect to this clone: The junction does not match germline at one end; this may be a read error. CDR3 bases: TGCGCCAGCAGCCCTAGCGGGATCTACAATGAGCAGTTCTTC. This sequence encodes CASSPSGIYNEQFF. The chain recombines TRBV10-3 with TRBJ2-1, with TRBD2 matching 9 bases. This CDR3 comprises 14 residues. Germline CDR1 ENHRY, CDR2 SYGVKD.

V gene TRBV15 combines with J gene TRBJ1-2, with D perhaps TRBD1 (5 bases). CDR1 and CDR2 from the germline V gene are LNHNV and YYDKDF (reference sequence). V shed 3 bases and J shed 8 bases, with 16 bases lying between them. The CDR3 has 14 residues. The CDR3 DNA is TGTGCCACCAGCAGGCCGGGGGGGGGTCGGGGCTACACCTTC. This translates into CATSRPGGGRGYTF.

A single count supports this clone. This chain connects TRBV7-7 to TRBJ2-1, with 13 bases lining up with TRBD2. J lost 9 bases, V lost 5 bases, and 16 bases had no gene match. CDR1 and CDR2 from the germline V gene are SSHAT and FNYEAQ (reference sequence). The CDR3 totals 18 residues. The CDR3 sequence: CASSPLAGTSGNEGEQFF. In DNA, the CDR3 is TGTGCCAGCAGCCCCTTAGCCGGGACTAGCGGGAATGAAGGTGAGCAGTTCTTC.

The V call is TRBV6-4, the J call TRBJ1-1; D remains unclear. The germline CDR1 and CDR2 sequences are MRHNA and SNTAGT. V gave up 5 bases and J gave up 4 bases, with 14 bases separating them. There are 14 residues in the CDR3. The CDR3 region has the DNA TGTGCCAGCAGTATCGGAGGGCCTGGCACTGAAGCTTTCTTT. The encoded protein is CASSIGGPGTEAFF.

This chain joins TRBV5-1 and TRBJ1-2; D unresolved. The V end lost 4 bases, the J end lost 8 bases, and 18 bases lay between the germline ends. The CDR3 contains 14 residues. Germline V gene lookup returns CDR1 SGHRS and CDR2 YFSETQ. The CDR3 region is CASSPGPVEGGYTF. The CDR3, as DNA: TGCGCCAGCAGCCCGGGCCCGGTGGAGGGAGGCTACACCTTC.

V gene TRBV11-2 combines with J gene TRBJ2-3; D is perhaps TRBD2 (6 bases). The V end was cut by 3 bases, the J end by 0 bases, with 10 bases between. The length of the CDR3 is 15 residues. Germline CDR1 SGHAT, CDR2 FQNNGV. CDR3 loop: CASSFGTSSTDTQYF. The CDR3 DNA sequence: TGTGCCAGCAGCTTCGGGACTTCTAGCACAGATACGCAGTATTTT.

This CDR3 is CASSPGTAPSYGYTF. The CDR3 DNA reads as TGTGCCAGCAGTCCGGGGACAGCGCCTAGCTATGGCTACACCTTC. This chain uses TRBV28 with TRBJ1-2, with 7 bases that match TRBD1. With 5 bases clipped from V and 4 bases from J, the junction kept 10 bases outside the gene matches. Looked up from germline, CDR1 is MDHEN and CDR2 is SYDVKM. The CDR3 sequence is 15 residues long.

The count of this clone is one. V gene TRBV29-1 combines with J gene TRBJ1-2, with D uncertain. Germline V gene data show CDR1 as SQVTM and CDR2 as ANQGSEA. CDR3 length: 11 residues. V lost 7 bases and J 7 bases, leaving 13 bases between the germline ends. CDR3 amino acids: CSATDTFGYTF. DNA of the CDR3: TGCAGCGCTACCGACACCTTTGGCTACACCTTC.

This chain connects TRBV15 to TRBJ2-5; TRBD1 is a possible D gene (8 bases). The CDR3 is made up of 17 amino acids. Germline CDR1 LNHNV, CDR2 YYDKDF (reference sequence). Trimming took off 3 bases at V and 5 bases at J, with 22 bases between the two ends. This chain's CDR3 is CATSRGGGTGAGETQYF. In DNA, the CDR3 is TGTGCCACCAGCAGGGGGGGAGGGACAGGAGCAGGGGAGACCCAGTACTTC.

The CDR3 region is CASSPRPRTADYGYTF. The CDR3 DNA follows: TGTGCCAGCAGCCCCAGGCCCCGGACAGCAGACTATGGCTACACCTTC. V usage is TRBV7-9 and J usage is TRBJ1-2; a possible D gene is TRBD1 (6 bases). Germline assignment: CDR1 SEHNR and CDR2 FQNEAQ (reference sequence). The CDR3 length is 16 residues. The V and J ends lost 5 bases and 3 bases respectively, with 19 bases between them.

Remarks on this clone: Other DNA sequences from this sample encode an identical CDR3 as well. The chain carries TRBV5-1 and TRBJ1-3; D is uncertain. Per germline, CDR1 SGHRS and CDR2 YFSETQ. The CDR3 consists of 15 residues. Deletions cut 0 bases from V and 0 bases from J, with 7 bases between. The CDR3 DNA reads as TGCGCCAGCAGCTTGGGAGGACTCTCTGGAAACACCATATATTTT. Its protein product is CASSLGGLSGNTIYF.

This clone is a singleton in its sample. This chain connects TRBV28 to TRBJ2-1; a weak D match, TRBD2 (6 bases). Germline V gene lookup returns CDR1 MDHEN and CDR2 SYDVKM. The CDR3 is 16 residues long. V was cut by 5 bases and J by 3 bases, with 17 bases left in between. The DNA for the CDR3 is TGTGCCAGCAGTGTTCCGGGGGAAGGTATCTACAATGAGCAGTTCTTC. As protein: CASSVPGEGIYNEQFF.

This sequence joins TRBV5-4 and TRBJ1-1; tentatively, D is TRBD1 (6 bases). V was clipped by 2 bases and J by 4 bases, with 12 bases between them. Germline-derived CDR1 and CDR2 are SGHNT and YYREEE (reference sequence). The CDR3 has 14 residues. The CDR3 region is CASSFEQGFTEAFF. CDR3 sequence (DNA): TGTGCCAGCAGCTTTGAACAGGGCTTCACTGAAGCTTTCTTT.

The chain's CDR3 is CASRVAGTNQETQYF. In nucleotides, the CDR3 is TGTGCCAGCCGGGTAGCCGGGACTAACCAAGAGACCCAGTACTTC. J is TRBJ2-5 and V is TRBV11-2, with 7 bases aligning to TRBD2. Trimming cost V 8 bases and J 0 bases; bases outside gene matches: 9. The V gene's germline CDR1 is SGHAT and CDR2 FQNNGV. CDR3 length: 15 amino acids.

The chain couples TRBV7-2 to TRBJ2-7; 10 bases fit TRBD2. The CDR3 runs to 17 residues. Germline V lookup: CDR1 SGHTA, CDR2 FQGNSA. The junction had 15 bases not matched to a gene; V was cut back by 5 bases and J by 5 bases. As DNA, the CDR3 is TGTGCCAGCAGCCCAGGGTTGGCTAGCGGGAGAGGCCACGAGCAGTACTTC. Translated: CASSPGLASGRGHEQYF. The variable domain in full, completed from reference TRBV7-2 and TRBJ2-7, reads GAGVSQSPSNKVTEKGKDVELRCDPISGHTALYWYRQSLGQGLEFLIYFQGNSAPDKSGLPSDRFSAERTGGSVSTLTIQRTQQEDSAVYLCASSPGLASGRGHEQYFGPGTRLTVT.

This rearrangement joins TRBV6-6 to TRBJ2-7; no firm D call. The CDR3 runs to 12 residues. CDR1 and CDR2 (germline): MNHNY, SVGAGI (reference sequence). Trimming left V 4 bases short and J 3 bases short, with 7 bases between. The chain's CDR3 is CASSLGVYEQYF. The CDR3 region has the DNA TGTGCCAGCAGTTTGGGCGTCTACGAGCAGTACTTC.